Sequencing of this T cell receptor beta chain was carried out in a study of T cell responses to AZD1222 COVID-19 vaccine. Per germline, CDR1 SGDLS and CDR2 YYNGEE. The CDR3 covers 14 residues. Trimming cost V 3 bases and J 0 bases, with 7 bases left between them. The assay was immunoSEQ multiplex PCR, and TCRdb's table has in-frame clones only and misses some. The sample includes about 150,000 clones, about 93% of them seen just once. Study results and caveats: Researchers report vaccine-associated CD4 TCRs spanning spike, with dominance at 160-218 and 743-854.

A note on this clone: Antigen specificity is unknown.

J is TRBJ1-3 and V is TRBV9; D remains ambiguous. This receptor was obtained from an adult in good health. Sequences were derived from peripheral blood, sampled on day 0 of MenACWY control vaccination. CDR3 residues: CASSEAGSGNTIYF. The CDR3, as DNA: TGTGCCAGCAGCGAAGCAGGCTCTGGAAACACCATATATTTT.